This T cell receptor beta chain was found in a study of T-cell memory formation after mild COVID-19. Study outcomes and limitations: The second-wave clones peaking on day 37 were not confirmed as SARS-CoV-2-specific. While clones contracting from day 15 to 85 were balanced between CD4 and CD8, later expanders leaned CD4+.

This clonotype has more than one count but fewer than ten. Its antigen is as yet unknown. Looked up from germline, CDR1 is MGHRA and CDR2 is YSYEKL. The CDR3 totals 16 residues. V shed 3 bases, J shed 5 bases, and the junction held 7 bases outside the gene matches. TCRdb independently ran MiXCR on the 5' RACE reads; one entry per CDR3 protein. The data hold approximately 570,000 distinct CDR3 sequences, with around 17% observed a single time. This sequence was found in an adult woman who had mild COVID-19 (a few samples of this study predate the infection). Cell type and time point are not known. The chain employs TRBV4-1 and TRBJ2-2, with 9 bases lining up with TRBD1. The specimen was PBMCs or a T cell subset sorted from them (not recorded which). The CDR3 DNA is TGCGCCAGCAGCCAGCCCGGGACAGGGTGGACCGGGGAGCTGTTTTTT. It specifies CASSQPGTGWTGELFF.